This T cell receptor (beta chain) was recovered during a study of OX40 agonist ivuxolimab in advanced cancers. Findings and limits, study-wide: At 0.1-3.0 mg/kg, partial responders had clonal expansion among the lowest observed.

This CDR3 comprises 17 residues. Trimming took 2 bases from V and 1 from J; bases not matched to a gene: 10. Germline CDR1 MNHNS, CDR2 SASEGT. As for this clone: Its antigen is as yet unknown.

Generated by immunoSEQ multiplex PCR, the TCRdb table keeps only in-frame clones and is missing some. The sample records tens of thousands of clones, 93% being singletons. The chain combines TRBV6-1 with TRBJ1-1; TRBD1 agrees at 7 bases. The starting material was CD4+ or CD8+ T cells sorted from blood, obtained in a trial of the OX40 agonist ivuxolimab. The clonotype comes from an adult with an advanced solid tumor such as melanoma, head and neck, liver or kidney cancer. CDR3 bases: TGTGCCAGCAGTGAACTTCCGAGGGGGCTCCCGAACACTGAAGCTTTCTTT. Protein sequence: CASSELPRGLPNTEAFF.